The text below deals with one T cell receptor beta chain. Its specificity is not known. One entry per CDR3 protein results from TCRdb running MiXCR on the 5' RACE reads. The sample contains 500,000 to 600,000 distinct CDR3 sequences, 20% to 25% of which appear only once. The data stem from a study of identical twins. Whole-study results and caveats: Twins shared beta out-of-frame sequences in excess, but this excess was weaker.

The data were also submitted as part of a second study, on T cells expressing NK-cell markers. That study adds: Serological testing identified seven of the eight sequenced donors as HCMV-seropositive and one as seronegative.

Sequenced input: CD4+ T cells sorted from blood. This clonotype was sampled from a woman under 30 in good health.

The CDR3 coding sequence is TGTGCCAGCAGCAACGACAGGGGCTATGGCTACACCTTC. As protein: CASSNDRGYGYTF. This chain links TRBV7-9 with TRBJ1-2; the match to TRBD1 covers 8 bases. Germline V lookup: CDR1 SEHNR, CDR2 FQNEAQ (reference sequence). V lost 5 bases, J lost 4 bases, and 3 bases stayed unmatched. This CDR3 is built from 13 residues.